Following are 2 T cell receptor beta chains from one sample sequenced in a study of identical twins. One entry per CDR3 protein, called by TCRdb with MiXCR from the 5' RACE reads. Among about 890,000 distinct CDR3 sequences listed, over 9% were seen once. These records were also assigned to another study, of yellow fever vaccine responses in identical twins.

Sequencing was performed on PBMCs. These receptors all stem from a woman between 18 and 29 years old in good health.

This clonotype was recorded many times. This sequence joins TRBV6-1 and TRBJ2-3, with TRBD1 matching 7 bases. The CDR3 is 15 residues long. V lost 7 bases, J lost 6 bases, and 13 bases stayed unmatched. From germline, CDR1 is MNHNS and CDR2 SASEGT. The CDR3 DNA sequence: TGTGCCAGCAAAATTACTAGGGGGCAGGCGGATACGCAGTATTTT. This translates into CASKITRGQADTQYF.

This sequence joins TRBV29-1 and TRBJ1-1; tentative D call: TRBD1 (6 bases). The CDR3 runs 13 residues. CDR1 is SQVTM, CDR2 ANQGSEA, per germline. The CDR3 region has the DNA TGCAGTTCTGGGGCAGGGGTTAACACTGAAGCTTTCTTT. Encoded protein: CSSGAGVNTEAFF.